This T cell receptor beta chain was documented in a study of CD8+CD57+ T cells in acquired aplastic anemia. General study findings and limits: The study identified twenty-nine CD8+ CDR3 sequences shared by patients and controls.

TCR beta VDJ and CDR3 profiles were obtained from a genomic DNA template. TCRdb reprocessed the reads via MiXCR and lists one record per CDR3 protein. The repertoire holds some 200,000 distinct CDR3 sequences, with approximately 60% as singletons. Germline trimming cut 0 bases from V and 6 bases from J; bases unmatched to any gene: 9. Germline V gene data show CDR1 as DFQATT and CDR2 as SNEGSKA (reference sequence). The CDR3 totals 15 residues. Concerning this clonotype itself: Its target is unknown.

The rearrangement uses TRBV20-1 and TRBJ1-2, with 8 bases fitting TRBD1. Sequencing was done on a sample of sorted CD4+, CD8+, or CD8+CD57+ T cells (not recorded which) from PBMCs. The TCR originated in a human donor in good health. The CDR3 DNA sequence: TGCAGTGCTAGAGATACAGGGGGTCGTTCCGATGGCTACACCTTC. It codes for CSARDTGGRSDGYTF.